The clone carrying this T cell receptor (beta chain) was seen a single time. This CDR3 comprises 16 residues. CDR1 is MNHEY, CDR2 SVGAGI, per germline. Germline trimming cut 0 bases from V and 7 bases from J; bases unmatched to any gene: 10. As handled by the study authors: Estimated nucleated cell counts came from reference gene primer amplification. Generated by immunoSEQ multiplex PCR, the TCRdb table keeps only in-frame clones and is missing some. V and J calls and clone size are copied from that table; D and trimming were computed from the DNA. The data hold about 74,000 clones, with about 88% observed a single time. The data originate from a study of blood T cell repertoires in COVID-19.

The sample comprised peripheral blood. This receptor was taken from a human donor in a cohort sampled during active COVID-19. The chain combines TRBV6-5 with TRBJ1-1, with TRBD1 matching 8 bases. The DNA for the CDR3 is TGTGCCAGCAGTTACTCGAAATCCCGGGACAGGCATGAAGCTTTCTTT. Residues: CASSYSKSRDRHEAFF.